Presented here are 22 T cell receptor beta chains from one specimen sequenced in a study of immune heterogeneity within non-small cell lung tumors. The template consisted of bulk tumor genomic DNA, with 600 ng used per sample. Spaced far apart, several biopsies were taken from each primary tumor during surgery. Those enrolled were patients newly diagnosed with untreated non-small cell lung cancer and undergoing curative surgery. Multiplex PCR relied on 32 V and 13 J primers to amplify TCR beta CDR3. Each CDR3 protein is one row after TCRdb ran MiXCR on the multiplex PCR reads. The sample contains around 11,000 distinct CDR3 sequences, approximately 31% of which appear only once. What was sequenced was lung tumor tissue. All receptors derive from a woman aged 45-65 years with non-small cell lung cancer.

This clonotype was observed a handful of times. V is TRBV11-2 and J is TRBJ1-1, with D perhaps matching TRBD1 (5 bases). Germline CDR1 SGHAT, CDR2 FQNNGV. Trimming left V 5 bases short and J 7 bases short, with 11 bases between. This CDR3 spans 12 amino acids. The DNA for the CDR3 is TGTGCCAGCAGCCCTTCCGGGGGTGAAGCTTTCTTT. Protein: CASSPSGGEAFF.

This clonotype was observed a handful of times. The chain is built from TRBV24-1 and TRBJ2-2, with unresolved D. Germline CDR1 KGHDR, CDR2 SFDVKD. CDR3 size: 14 residues. The germline V and J ends were trimmed by 6 bases and 2 bases, with 9 bases remaining between them. The CDR3 spells CATSKSGNTGELFF. The CDR3 DNA reads as TGTGCCACCAGTAAATCAGGCAACACCGGGGAGCTGTTTTTT.

The chain carries TRBV7-2 and TRBJ2-1, with D possibly matching TRBD2 (6 bases). The germline V and J ends were trimmed by 1 base and 1 base, with 11 bases remaining between them. This CDR3 is 16 amino acids long. Germline V gives CDR1 SGHTA, CDR2 FQGNSA. CDR3 DNA sequence: TGTGCCAGCAGCTTAGAGGGCGGGGTTTCCTACAATGAGCAGTTCTTC. Residues: CASSLEGGVSYNEQFF.

This clonotype is labeled medium-sized (0.01 to 0.1%). V is TRBV28 and J is TRBJ1-5, with D possibly matching TRBD1 (5 bases). Trimming took 8 bases from V and 0 from J, leaving 17 bases between them. Germline assignment: CDR1 MDHEN and CDR2 SYDVKM. This CDR3 is 16 amino acids long. In DNA, the CDR3 is TGTGCCAGCCGCCCCTGGGGCGGTTCTAGCAATCAGCCCCAGCATTTT. Translating gives CASRPWGGSSNQPQHF.

This chain connects TRBV6-1 to TRBJ1-5, with D possibly matching TRBD1 (6 bases). The V gene lost 7 bases and the J gene lost 4 bases, with 17 bases spanning the gap. The CDR3 sequence is 15 residues long. Looked up from germline, CDR1 is MNHNS and CDR2 is SASEGT. The chain's CDR3 is CASTLGGHLNQPQHF. The CDR3 region has the DNA TGTGCCAGCACCCTTGGGGGACACTTGAATCAGCCCCAGCATTTT.

DNA for the CDR3: TGTGCCAGCAGTCCTACAGGGGTTTCCTACAATGAGCAGTTCTTC. It translates to CASSPTGVSYNEQFF. The chain is built from TRBV3-1 and TRBJ2-1; 7 bases map to TRBD1. V lost 6 bases and J lost 1; bases outside the gene matches: 6. Germline CDR1 and CDR2: LGHDT and YNNKEL (reference sequence). This CDR3 has 15 amino acids.

This clonotype has just one count. Given a much more abundant clone one base away, this may be a read error. This chain uses TRBV6-2 or TRBV6-3 with TRBJ2-1; 14 positions match TRBD2. The CDR3 spans 15 residues. Germline V gene data show CDR1 as MNHEY and CDR2 as SVGEGT. In DNA form, the CDR3 reads TGTGCCAGCAGTACCGGGACTAGCGGGAGTGATGAGCAGGTCTTC. The encoded protein is CASSTGTSGSDEQVF.

The chain's CDR3 is CASIGPLGEQFF. The DNA of the CDR3 is TGTGCCAGTATTGGACCCCTCGGGGAGCAGTTCTTC. This chain links TRBV2 with TRBJ2-1, with no clear D. Trimming removed 9 bases at V and 10 bases at J, with 16 bases between. From germline, CDR1 is SNHLY and CDR2 FYNNEI. CDR3 length: 12 residues.

This clonotype rates as medium-sized. This rearrangement joins TRBV28 to TRBJ2-2; D gene unclear. V was trimmed by 6 bases and J by 8 bases, leaving 10 bases between them. This CDR3 spans 12 amino acids. The germline V gene encodes CDR1 MDHEN and CDR2 SYDVKM. The DNA of the CDR3 is TGTGCCAGCAGCCCGTTCGATGGGGAGCTGTTTTTT. Protein sequence: CASSPFDGELFF.

The rearrangement uses TRBV5-1 and TRBJ1-1; TRBD1 is a possible D gene (6 bases). Germline V gives CDR1 SGHRS, CDR2 YFSETQ. The CDR3 sequence is 16 residues long. V dropped 0 bases and J dropped 0 bases, with 12 bases sitting between them. Here the CDR3 reads CASSLEGRDMNTEAFF. In nucleotides, the CDR3 is TGCGCCAGCAGCTTGGAGGGACGGGACATGAACACTGAAGCTTTCTTT.

This clonotype was seen ten or more times. The chain employs TRBV2 and TRBJ2-7; D perhaps matches TRBD2 (7 bases). Germline V gene sequence: CDR1 SNHLY, CDR2 FYNNEI. This CDR3 has 14 residues. The V and J ends lost 8 bases and 2 bases respectively, with 16 bases between them. CDR3 sequence reads: CASRPGGPPYEQYF. CDR3 DNA sequence: TGTGCCAGCCGCCCCGGGGGGCCCCCCTACGAGCAGTACTTC. The whole variable domain, filled in from reference TRBV2 and TRBJ2-7, reads EPEVTQTPSHQVTQMGQEVILRCVPISNHLYFYWYRQILGQKVEFLVSFYNNEISEKSEIFDDQFSVERPDGSNFTLKIRSTKLEDSAMYFCASRPGGPPYEQYFGPGTRLTVT.

This clonotype was recorded many times. The chain combines TRBV29-1 with TRBJ2-7; TRBD1 matches at 10 bases. There are 13 residues in the CDR3. CDR1 is SQVTM and CDR2 is ANQGSEA in the germline V gene. Trimming at V came to 7 bases and at J to 4 bases, leaving 7 bases not matched to a gene. This chain's CDR3 is CSAWDRGLYEQYF. Here the CDR3 DNA reads TGCAGCGCCTGGGACAGGGGACTTTACGAGCAGTACTTC.

This clonotype was seen many times. The V call is TRBV19, the J call TRBJ1-5; D is perhaps TRBD1 (5 bases). The CDR3 has 13 amino acids. The V gene's germline CDR1 is LNHDA and CDR2 SQIVND (reference sequence). V lost 7 bases to trimming and J lost 3 bases, with 10 bases between them. The CDR3 DNA reads TGTGCCAGTACGGCCAGGGACAATCAGCCCCAGCATTTT. It encodes CASTARDNQPQHF.

This clonotype was counted at least ten times. The chain links TRBV20-1 to TRBJ2-1, with 9 positions matching TRBD1. The CDR3 contains 15 residues. The germline V gene encodes CDR1 DFQATT and CDR2 SNEGSKA (reference sequence). Trimming removed 5 bases from V and 1 base from J; junction bases left unmatched: 6. Here the CDR3 reads CSALNDRGSYNEQFF. In nucleotides, the CDR3 is TGCAGTGCTCTGAACGACAGGGGGTCCTACAATGAGCAGTTCTTC.

This rearrangement joins TRBV20-1 to TRBJ2-1, with TRBD1 as a possible D gene (5 bases). This CDR3 contains 15 residues. V was pared by 6 bases and J by 5 bases, with 20 bases between. Germline V lookup: CDR1 DFQATT, CDR2 SNEGSKA (reference sequence). The CDR3, as DNA: TGCAGTGCCTCGCAAGGGGCTGAAACGGACAATGAGCAGTTCTTC. Residues: CSASQGAETDNEQFF.

By share, this clonotype ranks as medium-sized. This sequence joins TRBV27 and TRBJ1-1; tentatively, D is TRBD1 (6 bases). The V gene's germline CDR1 is MNHEY and CDR2 SMNVEV (reference sequence). Trimming removed 2 bases at V and 2 bases at J, with 15 bases between. This CDR3 spans 16 amino acids. The CDR3 spells CASSLAPDSPNTEAFF. CDR3 sequence (DNA): TGTGCCAGCAGTTTAGCCCCGGACAGCCCTAACACTGAAGCTTTCTTT.

By sample fraction, this clonotype is medium-sized. The V call is TRBV5-1, the J call TRBJ2-7; 9 bases line up with TRBD1. Trimming cost V 4 bases and J 2 bases; bases outside gene matches: 4. Germline values: CDR1 SGHRS, CDR2 YFSETQ. CDR3 size: 14 residues. The CDR3 spells CASSRRDRAYEQYF. CDR3 sequence (DNA): TGCGCCAGCAGCCGCCGGGACAGGGCCTACGAGCAGTACTTC.

Comment on this clonotype: Given a much more abundant clone one base away, this may be a read error. The gene calls are TRBV20-1 and TRBJ2-7; possible D gene TRBD2, 6 bases. CDR1 and CDR2 from the germline V gene are DFQATT and SNEGSKA (reference sequence). V was cut by 4 bases and J by 7 bases, with 14 bases left in between. This CDR3 has 12 amino acids. This CDR3 is CSAKGGVGEQYF. In DNA form, the CDR3 reads TGCAGTGCTAAAGGAGGGGTGGGGGAGCAGTACTTC.

This rearrangement joins TRBV28 to TRBJ2-3; D possibly corresponds to TRBD2 (5 bases). The CDR3 is 11 amino acids. Germline V gene data show CDR1 as MDHEN and CDR2 as SYDVKM. V was clipped by 8 bases and J by 3 bases, with 6 bases between them. The CDR3 DNA is TGTGCCAGCGGGAGAACAGATACGCAGTATTTT. It is translated as CASGRTDTQYF.

V is TRBV3-1 and J is TRBJ2-3, with 11 bases matching TRBD2. V shed 11 bases, J shed 8 bases, and the junction held 9 bases outside the gene matches. The CDR3 extends over 13 amino acids. Germline V lookup: CDR1 LGHDT, CDR2 YNNKEL (reference sequence). The CDR3 region has the DNA TGTGCCTGCCTAACTAGCGGGAGCGGTACGCAGTATTTT. Its translation: CACLTSGSGTQYF.

As for this clonotype: This may stem from a read error, because a much larger clone lies one nucleotide away. The chain couples TRBV11-2 to TRBJ1-2, with 9 bases fitting TRBD1. The CDR3 loop spans 12 amino acids. The germline V gene has CDR1 SGHAT and CDR2 FQNNGV. This CDR3 reads CVSSRDRDGYTF. The CDR3 DNA reads as TGTGTCAGCAGCCGGGACAGGGATGGCTACACCTTC.

This clonotype was recorded a few times. V and J are TRBV18 and TRBJ2-2; 10 positions match TRBD1. J lost 3 bases, V lost 6 bases, and 13 bases had no gene match. Germline V CDR1 and CDR2: KGHSH, LQKENI. The CDR3 runs to 18 residues. CDR3 bases: TGTGCCAGCTCGCTCGGTGCGTACGGGACAGGGGACACCGGGGAGCTGTTTTTT. Protein product: CASSLGAYGTGDTGELFF.